A selection of T cell receptor beta chains follows, all from one sample in a study of blood T cell repertoires in COVID-19. Profiled with immunoSEQ multiplex PCR; TCRdb holds only in-frame clones, not every one. The sample yields about 160,000 clones, approximately 84% seen once. What was sequenced was peripheral blood. These receptors were obtained from a woman over 75 with acute or convalescent COVID-19. Each CDR3 is given with its conserved first and last residue.

v_call	j_call	cdr3_aa
TRBV19	TRBJ1-1	CASSVDRNTEAFF
TRBV11-1	TRBJ1-2	CASSWGAYGYTF
TRBV7-9	TRBJ1-6	CASSLGGTGGSPLHF
TRBV11-2	TRBJ1-1	CASSLIGGFTEAFF
TRBV7-2	TRBJ1-3	CASSLVGAMHSGNTIYF
TRBV18	TRBJ1-1	CASSPEGRNTEAFF
TRBV30	TRBJ2-7	CAYGADSYEQYF
TRBV19	TRBJ1-1	CATRTGSGTEAFF
TRBV12-3/TRBV12-4	TRBJ2-5	CASSFLAQETQYF
TRBV7-2	TRBJ2-7	CASGLPRYEQYF
TRBV5-5	TRBJ2-7	CASSYWTGRAGEQYF
TRBV29-1	TRBJ1-4	CSVAAGGRTNEKLFF
TRBV18	TRBJ1-1	CASSRQGDTEAFF
TRBV4-2	TRBJ2-1	CASSQAGSHNEQFF
TRBV5-1	TRBJ2-7	CASSPVTGSYEQYF
TRBV12-5	TRBJ2-4	CASSRGAKNIQYF
TRBV19	TRBJ1-5	CASRDTVNQPQHF